This TCR beta chain appears in the sequencing data of a study of blood T cell repertoires in COVID-19. Study as a whole: Samples taken during acute and convalescent COVID-19 were collected in the United States, Italy and Spain. T cells, B-cell-depleted T cells, or PBMCs provided the cDNA or gDNA that served as material.

Per the germline V gene, CDR1 is MNHNS and CDR2 is SASEGT. Trimming pared 3 bases from V and 2 bases from J, leaving 6 bases between. The CDR3 is 13 residues long. The method was immunoSEQ multiplex PCR; TCRdb's version includes in-frame clones alone and lacks a portion of them. The table shows under 120,000 clones, with approximately 84% occurring only once. The sequencing input was peripheral blood. The clonotype originates from a human donor in a cohort sampled during active COVID-19. The chain is built from TRBV6-1 and TRBJ2-3; D is unclear. This CDR3 reads CASSDTFTDTQYF. As DNA, the CDR3 is TGTGCCAGCAGTGATACTTTCACAGATACGCAGTATTTT.